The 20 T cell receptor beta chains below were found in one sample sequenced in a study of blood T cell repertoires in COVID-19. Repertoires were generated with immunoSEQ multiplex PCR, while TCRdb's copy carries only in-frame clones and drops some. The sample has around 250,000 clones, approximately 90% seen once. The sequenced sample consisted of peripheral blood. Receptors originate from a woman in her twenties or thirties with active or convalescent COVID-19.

The CDR3 spells CASSLHPTGLLGGYTF. The CDR3 bases are TGCGCCAGCAGCCTCCACCCAACAGGCCTACTGGGTGGCTACACCTTC. The genes are TRBV4-1 and TRBJ1-2, with a possible D match to TRBD1 (5 bases). The CDR3 loop spans 16 amino acids. V was trimmed by 4 bases and J by 7 bases, leaving 22 bases between them. Germline-derived CDR1 and CDR2 are MGHRA and YSYEKL.

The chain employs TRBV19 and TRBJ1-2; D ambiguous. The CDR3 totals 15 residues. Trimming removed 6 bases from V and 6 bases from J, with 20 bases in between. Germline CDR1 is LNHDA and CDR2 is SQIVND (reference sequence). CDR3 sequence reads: CASRPHDDYSDGYTF. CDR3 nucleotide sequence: TGTGCCAGTAGGCCTCACGACGACTACTCCGATGGCTACACCTTC.

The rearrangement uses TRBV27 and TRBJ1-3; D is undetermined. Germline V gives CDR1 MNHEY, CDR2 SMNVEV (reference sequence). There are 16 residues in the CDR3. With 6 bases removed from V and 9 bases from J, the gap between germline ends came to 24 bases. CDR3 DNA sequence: TGTGCCAGCAGCCCCCAATGGACTCACCCCCAGCGCACCATATATTTT. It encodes CASSPQWTHPQRTIYF.

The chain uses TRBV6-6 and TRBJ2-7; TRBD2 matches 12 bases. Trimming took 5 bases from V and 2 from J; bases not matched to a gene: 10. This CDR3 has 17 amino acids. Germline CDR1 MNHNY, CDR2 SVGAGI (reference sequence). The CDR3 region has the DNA TGTGCCAGCAGTCCCCCCCAGACTAGCGGGGGACCCTACGAGCAGTACTTC. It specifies CASSPPQTSGGPYEQYF.

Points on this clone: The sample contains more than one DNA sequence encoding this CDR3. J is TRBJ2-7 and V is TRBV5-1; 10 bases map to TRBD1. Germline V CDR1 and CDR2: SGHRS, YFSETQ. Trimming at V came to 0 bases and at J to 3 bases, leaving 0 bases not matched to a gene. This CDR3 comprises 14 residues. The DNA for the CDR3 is TGCGCCAGCAGCTTGGGGACAGGGGGCTACGAGCAGTACTTC. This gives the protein CASSLGTGGYEQYF. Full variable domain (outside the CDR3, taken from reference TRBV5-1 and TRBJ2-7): KAGVTQTPRYLIKTRGQQVTLSCSPISGHRSVSWYQQTPGQGLQFLFEYFSETQRNKGNFPGRFSGRQFSNSRSEMNVSTLELGDSALYLCASSLGTGGYEQYFGPGTRLTVT.

The CDR3 DNA reads as TGTGCCAGCAGCCGTTCTGCGGGGGGTTACGAGCAGTACTTC. Its protein product is CASSRSAGGYEQYF. The chain is built from TRBV7-9 and TRBJ2-7; 8 bases fit TRBD2. V lost 5 bases and J lost 4; bases outside the gene matches: 7. Germline assignment: CDR1 SEHNR and CDR2 FQNEAQ (reference sequence). The CDR3 extends over 14 amino acids.

The CDR3 spells CASSLTGTGVTEAFF. Here the CDR3 DNA reads TGCGCCAGCAGCTTGACAGGAACGGGGGTCACTGAAGCTTTCTTT. The gene calls are TRBV5-1 and TRBJ1-1; a possible D gene is TRBD1 (5 bases). This CDR3 comprises 15 residues. Germline CDR1 reads SGHRS; CDR2 reads YFSETQ. V was clipped by 1 base and J by 4 bases, with 14 bases between them.

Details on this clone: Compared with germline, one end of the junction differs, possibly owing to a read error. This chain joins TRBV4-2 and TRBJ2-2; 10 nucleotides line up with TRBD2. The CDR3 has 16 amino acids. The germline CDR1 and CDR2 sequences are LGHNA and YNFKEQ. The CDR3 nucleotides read TGTGCCAGCAGCGCTCCGGGACTAGCGAACGCCGGGGAGCTGTTTTTT. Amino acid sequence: CASSAPGLANAGELFF.

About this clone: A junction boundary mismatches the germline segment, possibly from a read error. The CDR3 region is CVSSDPGVSYEQYF. CDR3 coding DNA: TGTGTCAGCAGTGACCCAGGGGTATCCTACGAGCAGTACTTC. V is TRBV6-1 and J is TRBJ2-7; a weak D match, TRBD1 (6 bases). The CDR3 is 14 residues long. The germline gives CDR1 MNHNS, CDR2 SASEGT.

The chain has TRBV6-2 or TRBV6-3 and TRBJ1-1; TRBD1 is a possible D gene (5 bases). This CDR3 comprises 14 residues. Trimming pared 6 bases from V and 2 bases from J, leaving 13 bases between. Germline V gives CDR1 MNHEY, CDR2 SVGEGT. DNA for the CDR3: TGTGCCAGCAGCTCCAGGGCGGCCAACACTGAAGCTTTCTTT. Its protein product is CASSSRAANTEAFF.

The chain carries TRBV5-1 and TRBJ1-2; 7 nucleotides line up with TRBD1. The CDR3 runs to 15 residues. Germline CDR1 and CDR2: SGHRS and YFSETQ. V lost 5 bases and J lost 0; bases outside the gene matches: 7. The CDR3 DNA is TGCGCCAGCAGGGGTCAGGGACAGTCTAACTATGGCTACACCTTC. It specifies CASRGQGQSNYGYTF.

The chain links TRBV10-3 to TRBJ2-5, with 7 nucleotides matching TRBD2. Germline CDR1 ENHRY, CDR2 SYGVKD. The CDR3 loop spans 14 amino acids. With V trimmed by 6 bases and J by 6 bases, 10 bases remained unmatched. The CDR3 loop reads CAISAETSLKTQYF. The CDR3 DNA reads TGTGCCATCAGCGCTGAGACTAGCTTGAAGACCCAGTACTTC.

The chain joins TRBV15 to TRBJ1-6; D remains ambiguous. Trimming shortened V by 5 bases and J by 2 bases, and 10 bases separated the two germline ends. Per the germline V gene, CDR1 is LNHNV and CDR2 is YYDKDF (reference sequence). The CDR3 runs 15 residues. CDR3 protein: CATSEAAAYNSPLHF. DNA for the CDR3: TGTGCCACCAGCGAGGCGGCAGCCTATAATTCACCCCTCCACTTT.

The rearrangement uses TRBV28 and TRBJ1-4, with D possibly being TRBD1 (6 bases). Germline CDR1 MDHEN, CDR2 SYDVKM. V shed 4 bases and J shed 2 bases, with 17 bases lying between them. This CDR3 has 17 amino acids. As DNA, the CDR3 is TGTGCCAGCAGTTCACCGAGGGGGGGCTCTACTAATGAAAAACTGTTTTTT. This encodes CASSSPRGGSTNEKLFF.

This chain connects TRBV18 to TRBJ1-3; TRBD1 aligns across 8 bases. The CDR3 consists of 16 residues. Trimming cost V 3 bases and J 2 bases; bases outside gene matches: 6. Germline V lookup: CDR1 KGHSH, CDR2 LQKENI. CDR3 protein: CASSPSQTGAGNTIYF. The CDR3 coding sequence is TGTGCCAGCTCACCGTCACAGACAGGGGCTGGAAACACCATATATTTT.

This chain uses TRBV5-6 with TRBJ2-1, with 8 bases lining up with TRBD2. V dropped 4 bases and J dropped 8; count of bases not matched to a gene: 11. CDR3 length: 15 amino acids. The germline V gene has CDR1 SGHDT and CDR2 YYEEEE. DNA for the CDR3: TGTGCCAGCAGCCCGCGACTAGCGTGGGGCGATGAGCAGTTCTTC. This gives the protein CASSPRLAWGDEQFF.

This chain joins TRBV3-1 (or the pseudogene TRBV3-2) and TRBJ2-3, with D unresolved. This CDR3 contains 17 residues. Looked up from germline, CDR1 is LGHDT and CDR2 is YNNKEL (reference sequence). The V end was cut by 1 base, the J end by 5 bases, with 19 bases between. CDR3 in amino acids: CASSQGWSASRGDTQYF. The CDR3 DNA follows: TGTGCCAGCAGCCAAGGTTGGAGTGCCTCCCGAGGAGATACGCAGTATTTT.

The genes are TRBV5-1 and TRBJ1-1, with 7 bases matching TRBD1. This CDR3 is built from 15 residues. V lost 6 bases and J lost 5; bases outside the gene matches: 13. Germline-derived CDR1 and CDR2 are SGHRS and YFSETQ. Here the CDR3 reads CASTQAGGKGTEAFF. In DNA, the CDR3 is TGCGCCAGCACCCAAGCAGGGGGGAAGGGAACTGAAGCTTTCTTT.

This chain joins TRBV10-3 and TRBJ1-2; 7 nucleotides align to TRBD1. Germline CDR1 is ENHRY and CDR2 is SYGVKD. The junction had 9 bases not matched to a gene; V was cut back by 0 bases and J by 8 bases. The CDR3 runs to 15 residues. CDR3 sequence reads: CAISESRQGPQGYTF. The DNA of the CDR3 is TGTGCCATCAGTGAGTCCCGACAGGGCCCCCAAGGCTACACCTTC.

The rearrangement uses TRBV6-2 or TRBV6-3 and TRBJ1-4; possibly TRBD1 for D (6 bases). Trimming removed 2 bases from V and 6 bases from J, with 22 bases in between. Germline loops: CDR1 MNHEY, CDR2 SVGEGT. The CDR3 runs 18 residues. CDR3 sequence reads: CASSYPWQGSYSDEKLFF. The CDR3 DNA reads TGTGCCAGCAGTTACCCGTGGCAGGGGTCTTATTCGGATGAAAAACTGTTTTTT.